The rows below give T cell receptor beta chains drawn from one sample of a study of T cell changes during pregnancy in multiple sclerosis. Produced via immunoSEQ multiplex PCR; TCRdb's table is partial and in-frame only. This table has 60,000 to 75,000 clones, roughly 90% appearing once. The source material was peripheral blood, sampled before pregnancy. The receptor source for this set is a female donor with multiple sclerosis, enrolled in a pregnancy study. CDR3s include the opening cysteine and the closing phenylalanine or tryptophan. The D gene is left open where the match is weak.

j_gene	v_gene	d_gene	CDR3aa	CDR3nt
TRBJ2-1	TRBV29-1	.	CSVESGGIPGDNEQFF	TGCAGCGTTGAATCGGGGGGCATTCCCGGAGACAATGAGCAGTTCTTC
TRBJ1-2	TRBV5-4	TRBD1	CASSLQGNYGYTF	TGTGCCAGCAGCTTACAGGGGAACTATGGCTACACCTTC
TRBJ2-3	TRBV7-2	.	CASSLGDTSTDTQYF	TGTGCCAGCAGCTTGGGGGACACGAGCACAGATACGCAGTATTTT
TRBJ2-1	TRBV28	.	CASSSTDNEQFF	TGTGCCAGCAGTTCGACAGACAATGAGCAGTTCTTC
TRBJ2-6	TRBV7-2	.	CASSSRASGANVLTF	TGTGCCAGCAGCTCTAGAGCCTCTGGGGCCAACGTCCTGACTTTC
TRBJ1-1	TRBV4-1	TRBD1	CASSQEEGAGNTEAFF	TGCGCCAGCAGCCAAGAGGAGGGGGCCGGGAACACTGAAGCTTTCTTT
TRBJ2-7	TRBV10-3	TRBD1	CAISEDRGEQYF	TGTGCCATCAGTGAGGACAGGGGCGAGCAGTACTTC
TRBJ2-5	TRBV2	.	CASRVPRTAIQETQYF	TGTGCCAGCAGAGTCCCACGGACAGCCATTCAAGAGACCCAGTACTTC
TRBJ2-5	TRBV7-2	TRBD1	CASREQGAGETQYF	TGTGCCAGCAGAGAACAGGGGGCTGGGGAGACCCAGTACTTC
TRBJ1-6	TRBV6-1	.	CASSEVGPGNNSPLHF	TGTGCCAGCAGTGAAGTTGGTCCAGGGAATAATTCACCCCTCCACTTT
TRBJ2-3	TRBV6-6	TRBD1	CASSRDRGFTDTQYF	TGTGCCAGCAGTCGGGACAGGGGGTTCACAGATACGCAGTATTTT
TRBJ2-1	TRBV30	.	CAWMKGEINNEQFF	TGTGCCTGGATGAAGGGGGAAATTAACAATGAGCAGTTCTTC
TRBJ2-3	TRBV19	TRBD2	CASRGPLRGGPDTQYF	TGTGCCAGTAGAGGGCCATTGCGGGGGGGCCCAGATACGCAGTATTTT
TRBJ2-7	TRBV7-3	.	CASSLIVRGSYEQYF	TGTGCCAGCAGCTTAATAGTCCGGGGATCCTACGAGCAGTACTTC
TRBJ2-7	TRBV19	TRBD1	CASSISGTGTYEQYF	TGTGCCAGTAGTATATCCGGGACAGGGACCTACGAGCAGTACTTC
TRBJ1-1	TRBV6-5	TRBD1	CASSTSDRNEAFF	TGTGCCAGCAGTACCTCGGACAGGAATGAAGCTTTCTTT
TRBJ2-5	TRBV14	.	CASSKRGPRLPGAQETQYF	TGTGCCAGCAGCAAGAGGGGACCCCGACTACCAGGGGCTCAAGAGACCCAGTACTTC
TRBJ1-6	TRBV7-2	.	CASSLLLQNSPLHF	TGTGCCAGCAGCTTACTCTTACAGAACTCACCCCTCCACTTT
TRBJ2-6	TRBV6-5	TRBD1	CASSSTGVSGANVLTF	TGTGCCAGCAGTTCGACAGGGGTCTCTGGGGCCAACGTCCTGACTTTC
TRBJ2-3	TRBV9	.	CASSAPGGLGTDTQYF	TGTGCCAGCAGCGCCCCAGGGGGGCTAGGCACAGATACGCAGTATTTT
TRBJ1-1	TRBV30	.	CAWRRGNPEAFF	TGTGCCTGGAGGAGAGGGAATCCTGAAGCTTTCTTT
TRBJ2-2	TRBV23-1	.	CASSQSAEDDTGELFF	TGCGCCAGCAGTCAATCGGCCGAGGATGACACCGGGGAGCTGTTTTTT